This T cell receptor (beta chain) was sequenced in a study of cytomegalovirus exposure and HLA in healthy donors (dated by TCRdb to 2015 to 2018). About the investigation overall: In an earlier analysis of several hundred of the donors, 250 to 350 Gb of sequence data and approximately 100 million unique TCR beta sequences from 150 million to 200 million T cells were reported. Around 320 gigabases of sequencing data and around 87 million unique TCR sequences were included in an early release covering about 700 HLA-typed donors. Of the roughly 390 genotyped donors, around 81% fell in the genetic ancestry cluster associated with self-reported Caucasian donors. The study aimed to test whether cataloging public T cell receptors could reveal signatures of past pathogen exposure. Using immunosequencing, the study profiled T cell repertoires from 550 to 750 subjects and related those repertoires to cytomegalovirus serostatus. A separate validation cohort of roughly 110 different subjects was used in addition to the roughly 640-subject first cohort. The study combined high-throughput TCR immunosequencing, statistical association of individual TCRs with disease status, and machine learning to predict cytomegalovirus infection status. A later analysis re-examined previously published TCR beta repertoires from more than 650 donors and added high-resolution HLA genotyping to investigate patterns of TCR occurrence. Rather than drawing on any new phenotypic data, the later analysis identified candidate immune exposures from TCR beta sequences and the way those sequences occurred across donors. An earlier analysis of around 580 of the donors used high-throughput TCR beta sequencing to judge whether each TCR beta V gene segment behaved as functional or pseudogenic. Donor age, sex, ethnicity and CMV serostatus were compiled alongside the repertoire data. A later genetic analysis used genome-wide SNP genotypes for about three fifths of the 666 donors, treating that subset as a discovery cohort. All discovery cohort repertoires had been generated on a single sequencing platform. Class I and class II HLA loci were covered by the typing at four-digit resolution. Typing coverage differed by locus: A, B, C, DRB1 and DQB1 were typed in about 629-630 donors, DQA1 in about 550, DPA1 in around 580, and DPB1 in 472. Roughly 5 DR-DQ haplotypes were handled as single units for association and clustering, since linkage in the cohort was strong. Among roughly 370 genotyped donors of the cohort, an average of approximately 230,000 unique TCR beta nucleotide sequences were sequenced per donor, around 20% of them non-productive. Overall results and qualifications from the work: Cytomegalovirus status was reported to be diagnosed by the classifier with high specificity and sensitivity in both the original and validation cohorts. Correlated functional status among segregating V segments might reflect linkage disequilibrium, but an unknown experimental factor could not be ruled out. While some public TCRs were present in many individuals, most TCR sequences turned up only very rarely across donors. A further reported finding was that TCR beta sequences accurately predicted the HLA-A and HLA-B alleles for most subjects in the first cohort. Several of the top co-occurrence clusters appeared to be linked to parvovirus B19, influenza, CMV and Epstein-Barr virus, according to a later analysis. According to a later analysis, TCR association rates differed among HLA loci, with DRB1 alleles showing the most associated TCRs and HLA-C alleles showing the fewest. Compared with equally common non-associated chains, HLA-associated TCR beta chains in a later analysis were more clonally expanded and had lower generation probabilities. Compared with the approximately 670-donor mean, donors in an Asian-associated ancestry cluster had fewer N-insertions in productive TCRs, according to a later genetic analysis. Fewer than 20 rarely observed V segments, including chromosome 9 orphons, were excluded from the earlier analysis of about 610 of the donors because counts were too low. The only immune exposure information available for the cohort was CMV serostatus. A later analysis found that most CMV-associated TCR beta chains appeared HLA-restricted, with HLA associations seemingly driven largely by CMV exposure. The authors suggested that the approach could potentially be extended to other disease states and immunological phenotypes. A cluster of highly shared sequence variants was judged likely to represent a technical artifact of the sequencing pipeline. The 87-base-pair reads could not distinguish some IMGT-functional V segments, including TRBV6-2 and TRBV6-3, so those segments were excluded. HLA typing was unavailable for some donors at each locus, so association tests used only the typed subset. In an earlier analysis of around 600 of the donors, most TCR beta V segments were observed in productive rearrangements about 87% or about 30% of the time, broadly matching IMGT annotations. Sequencing depth was assumed to be roughly uniform across donors in the presence/absence analyses, though that assumption may not hold. When HLA alleles, especially DR and DQ, strongly co-occurred, TCR associations were difficult to assign to individual alleles. In vitro tests confirmed that a few of the cytomegalovirus-associated TCR beta chains recognize cytomegalovirus antigens. Specific HLA alleles were associated with roughly 16,000 TCR beta sequences at a false discovery rate of 0.05 in a later analysis. A total of fewer than 200 TCR beta chains were listed by the study as associated with cytomegalovirus. In this cohort, only TCR beta chains were sequenced, and detectable features were limited by the absence of alpha or paired-chain data. A later genetic analysis associated a missense DCLRE1C variant with V-gene and J-gene trimming of TCR beta chains, and an independent cohort replicated the association.

The cohort comprised fewer than 700 healthy bone marrow donors. All cohort members were sampled while nominally healthy, although unrecorded immune exposures were likely present. The donor was CMV seropositive and belonged to the group of 270 or so seropositive cohort members. Each donor provided a peripheral blood sample, and peripheral blood mononuclear cells were used for TCR beta sequencing. The Qiagen DNeasy Blood Extraction Kit was used to extract genomic DNA from the blood cell samples. The library came from the immunoSEQ multiplex PCR assay. A mixture of 60 forward primers for TCR Vbeta segments and 13 reverse primers for TCR Jbeta segments was used in the multiplex PCR. The CDR3 region of rearranged TCR beta genes was amplified from genomic DNA with a multiplex PCR assay. The amplified TCR beta libraries were sequenced on the Illumina HiSeq System as 87-base-pair reads. Per the source publication's procedure: In a later analysis, tens of millions of unique TCR beta chains were counted across the approximately 640 repertoires, and roughly 11 million of these chains were shared by at least two donors. A nearest-neighbor algorithm error-corrected the raw reads and collapsed the reads into unique sequences, merging closely related sequences to remove PCR and sequencing errors. To assign V, D and J gene segments, CDR3 sequences were aligned to IMGT reference sequences. Each retained sequence needed at least a six-nucleotide match to both a V gene segment and a J gene segment. A rearrangement counted as productive if the CDR3 had no stop codons and remained in frame with V and J, and every other rearrangement counted as non-productive. CDR3 was defined according to IMGT convention as the region running from the second conserved V-encoded cysteine to the conserved J-encoded phenylalanine. The earlier analysis of some 580 of the donors excluded any sequence lacking an unambiguous match to a single V gene segment. In an earlier analysis of 450 to 750 of the donors, a V segment was called functional when productive rearrangements were above 56.7%, and segregating when the standard deviation between donors exceeded 5%. A statistical classification framework was built for diagnosing cytomegalovirus status from the catalog of TCR beta chain sequences. In a later analysis, V and J genes were assigned by comparing TCR nucleotide sequences against IMGT/GENE-DB human TR gene sequences. In a later analysis, CDR3 sequences and most-parsimonious VDJ recombination scenarios were assigned using the TCRdist pipeline. A later analysis defined each TCR beta chain by its CDR3 amino acid sequence plus V-gene family, and excluded reads lacking a unique V-gene family. In a later analysis, fewer than 600 highly shared, low-generation-probability nucleotide sequences were removed to address suspected cross-contamination and a sequencing artifact. A later analysis calculated a clonal expansion index for each public chain from normalized within-repertoire ranks of inferred template counts. In a later analysis, generation probabilities were computed with a VDJ recombination model fitted to out-of-frame rearrangements, and the resulting probabilities were checked against IGoR. In a later analysis, hypergeometric tests were used to score TCR-TCR, TCR-HLA and TCR-CMV co-occurrence, with a repertoire-size bias correction applied to TCR pairs. To estimate false discovery rates, a later analysis permuted the HLA or CMV assignments 20 times. In a later analysis, co-occurring TCRs were grouped using DBSCAN, and TCRdist sequence similarity was added for clustering within HLA-allele-positive subsets. Co-occurrence clustering excluded repertoires with fewer than 30,000 or more than 120,000 public chains, plus five with anomalous nucleotide sharing. TCRdb limited this immuneACCESS table to in-frame rearrangements with V and J called. A share of clones is missing; checked studies link under half to unresolved V genes, and the rest is unexplained. The V and J calls and clone size were taken over from that table, and D and trimming were inferred from the DNA. For this sample there are 180,000 or so clones; about 9% appear just once. The ten biggest clones cover less than 1.5% of the sample.

This clone was detected a few times. The antigen it recognizes is unknown. Qualities for individual bases were not recorded, and no much larger clone is one base off. The CDR3 holds 15 amino acids from the cysteine to the phenylalanine. Only CDR3 DNA is held: 45 bases, read in frame from base 1. CDR1 MGHRA and CDR2 YSYEKL are derived from the germline V gene. Cut back by 1 base and 6 bases, the V and J ends lie 12 bases apart. The rearrangement joined TRBV4-1 to TRBJ2-2, and the D gene may be TRBD2, 6 bases matching. The TCR sequence derives from a woman under 40 in good health and CMV-seropositive. Input material: PBMCs. The CDR3 sequence is CASSQVRLVAGELFF. The DNA sequence is as follows: TGCGCCAGCAGCCAAGTCCGACTAGTAGCCGGGGAGCTGTTTTTT.